A selection of T cell receptor beta chains follows, all from one sample in a study of blood T cell repertoires in COVID-19. TCRdb's table, derived via immunoSEQ multiplex PCR, lists solely in-frame clones and lacks some. Of roughly 100,000 clones in the sample, 87% are singletons; the top ten hold 2% to 2.5%. Sequenced: peripheral blood. The receptor source for this set is a man aged 50 to 59 with active COVID-19. CDR3s include the opening cysteine and the closing phenylalanine or tryptophan. The D gene is left open where the match is weak. Expanded clones are given a class, and other clones once, few, many or no size at all.

size,J,V,D,DNA,CDR3
NA,TRBJ2-5,TRBV18,NA,TGTGCCAGCTCACCACGGGTAACAGGGCAAGAGACCCAGTACTTC,CASSPRVTGQETQYF
NA,TRBJ2-1,TRBV7-9,TRBD1,TGTGCCAGCAGCGCGACCGGGACAGCCTACAATGAGCAGTTCTTC,CASSATGTAYNEQFF
NA,TRBJ1-1,TRBV28,NA,TGTGCCAGCAGTTTAGATTGGGGGAGAGGGGGCACTGAAGCTTTCTTT,CASSLDWGRGGTEAFF
once,TRBJ2-5,TRBV12-5,TRBD2,TGTGCTAGTGGTTTGGTAGGGAGGGCCAGGACCCAAGAGACCCAGTACTTC,CASGLVGRARTQETQYF
NA,TRBJ2-7,TRBV5-1,NA,TGCGCCAGCAGCTGGGGTGGGCAGGGAGGCTCCTACGAGCAGTACTTC,CASSWGGQGGSYEQYF
NA,TRBJ2-3,TRBV7-9,NA,TGTGCCAGCAGCTTAGGTCTTGGCAGGGGTCAGGCAGATACGCAGTATTTT,CASSLGLGRGQADTQYF
NA,TRBJ2-1,TRBV9,TRBD2,TGTGCCAGCAGTACTAGCGGGGGATCTTACAATGAGCAGTTCTTC,CASSTSGGSYNEQFF
NA,TRBJ2-7,TRBV2,TRBD1,TGTGCCAGCAGTGAAGGACAGGGGGGCTACGAGCAGTACTTC,CASSEGQGGYEQYF
NA,TRBJ2-5,TRBV5-6,NA,TGTGCCAGCAGCTTTGACGGGTTCGGGACCCAGTACTTC,CASSFDGFGTQYF
NA,TRBJ2-7,TRBV6-1,TRBD1,TGTGCCAGCAGTGAGACCGGGACAGGTTTGGAGCAGTACTTC,CASSETGTGLEQYF
NA,TRBJ2-3,TRBV5-1,TRBD1,TGCGCCAGCAGCCTAGGGGGCACGGACCGATTCGATACGCAGTATTTT,CASSLGGTDRFDTQYF
NA,TRBJ2-2,TRBV25-1,NA,TGTGCCAGCACCCCCGCTGGGCTCACCGGGGAGCTGTTTTTT,CASTPAGLTGELFF
NA,TRBJ2-7,TRBV6-5,TRBD1,TGTGCCAGCAGGGGGACAGGGCAGTACGAGCAGTACTTC,CASRGTGQYEQYF
NA,TRBJ2-3,TRBV19,NA,TGTGCCAGTAGTATCCGACAACGAACAGATACGCAGTATTTT,CASSIRQRTDTQYF
NA,TRBJ1-2,TRBV18,NA,TGTGCCAGCTCTACGGGGGATGGCTACACCTTC,CASSTGDGYTF
NA,TRBJ2-5,TRBV15,TRBD2,TGTGCCACCAGCCGCCGACTAGCGGGCGTTCTTCAAGAGACCCAGTACTTC,CATSRRLAGVLQETQYF
NA,TRBJ2-2,TRBV7-3,TRBD2,TGTGCCAGCAGCTTAAGAGAGCGGGGCGGCGGGGAGCTGTTTTTT,CASSLRERGGGELFF
NA,TRBJ1-5,TRBV7-9,TRBD1,TGTGCCAGCAGCCCGGACAGGGTCCGCAATCAGCCCCAGCATTTT,CASSPDRVRNQPQHF
NA,TRBJ2-3,TRBV5-1,TRBD1,TGCGCCAGCAGCCCGGGGACAGGGGGCAATATAGATACGCAGTATTTT,CASSPGTGGNIDTQYF
NA,TRBJ1-5,TRBV18,TRBD1,TGTGCCAGCTCAATGGACAGGGGGAATCAGCCCCAGCATTTT,CASSMDRGNQPQHF
many,TRBJ2-1,TRBV5-5,NA,TGTGCCAGCAGCTTCTTCGCGGAACCCTACAATGAGCAGTTCTTC,CASSFFAEPYNEQFF
NA,TRBJ2-6,TRBV7-9,NA,TGTGCCAGCAGCTTAGACGGACGGTGGGGAGCTTCTGGGGCCAACGTCCTGACTTTC,CASSLDGRWGASGANVLTF
NA,TRBJ1-2,TRBV4-3,NA,TGCGCCAGCAGCCAAGATTATGACAGAAACTATGGCTACACCTTC,CASSQDYDRNYGYTF
NA,TRBJ2-1,TRBV11-3,TRBD2,TGTGCCAGCAGCTTACGAGCGGGGGATGGGTATGAGCAGTTCTTC,CASSLRAGDGYEQFF